This TCR beta chain was sequenced during a study of OX40 agonist ivuxolimab in advanced cancers. Assay used: immunoSEQ multiplex PCR; TCRdb lists only in-frame clones, some missing. Of more than 15,000 clones detected, roughly 78% appear once; the ten largest clones hold 28%. This CDR3 is built from 11 residues. From germline, CDR1 is SQVTM and CDR2 ANQGSEA. This sequence joins TRBV29-1 and TRBJ2-5, with D tentatively TRBD1 (6 bases). The DNA end lines up better with TRBJ2-7; the J call may be wrong. This specimen was CD4+ or CD8+ T cells sorted from blood, taken in a trial of the OX40 agonist ivuxolimab. This clonotype originated in an adult with an advanced solid tumor such as melanoma, head and neck, liver or kidney cancer. The CDR3 DNA sequence: TGCAGCGTTGAAGACAGGGGCGAGCAGTACTTC. Its translation: CSVEDRGEQYF.